The source of this T cell receptor beta chain is a study of cytomegalovirus exposure and HLA in healthy donors. PCR was performed using 60 Vbeta and 13 Jbeta primers. The method was immunoSEQ multiplex PCR; TCRdb's version includes in-frame clones alone and lacks a portion of them. The sample includes 150,000 to 180,000 clones, approximately 74% of them seen just once. Germline values: CDR1 MNHEY, CDR2 SVGAGI. Unmatched junction bases numbered 3, after V lost 9 bases and J lost 7 bases. This CDR3 has 11 residues. The specimen sequenced was PBMCs. This chain joins TRBV6-5 and TRBJ1-1; 9 nucleotides agree with TRBD1. The clonotype originates from a man younger than 40 in good health and CMV-seronegative. The CDR3, as DNA: TGTGCCAGTTGGACAGGGGTTGAAGCTTTCTTT. It yields the protein CASWTGVEAFF.